This entry concerns a single T cell receptor beta chain. Sample time point: recipient sample about 28 days before transplant, after cytoreduction. Blood collection times were about day -28 and days 30, 100, 180 posttransplant. The sample belongs to a study of T cell clonotyping in hematopoietic cell transplantation. V lost 6 bases and J lost 0, with 14 bases in between. The CDR3 runs 14 residues. Looked up from germline, CDR1 is SQVTM and CDR2 is ANQGSEA. Data came from immunoSEQ multiplex PCR; TCRdb stores just in-frame clones and leaves some out. The profile covers about 76,000 clones, with roughly 95% appearing a single time and approximately 1.8% taken by the ten largest.

Specimen: peripheral blood mononuclear cells, collected before stem cell transplant. V usage is TRBV29-1 and J usage is TRBJ1-1; weak D call: TRBD1 (5 bases). This sequence was found in a woman between 45 and 65 years old with acute myeloid leukemia. Some clones in this sample may be carry-over from other donors' samples. Here the CDR3 DNA reads TGCAGCGTCGCCCGGACAAACATGAACACTGAAGCTTTCTTT. Translated: CSVARTNMNTEAFF. Using reference TRBV29-1 and TRBJ1-1 for the parts outside the CDR3, the full variable domain is SAVISQKPSRDICQRGTSLTIQCQVDSQVTMMFWYRQQPGQSLTLIATANQGSEATYESGFVIDKFPISRPNLTFSTLTVSNMSPEDSSIYLCSVARTNMNTEAFFGQGTRLTVV.